Listed below are T cell receptor beta chains from one sample, sequenced in a study of cytomegalovirus exposure and HLA in healthy donors. Clones were read by immunoSEQ multiplex PCR, and TCRdb kept only the in-frame ones, dropping some. The sample has about 150,000 clones; over 80% are singletons. Sequencing was done on a sample of PBMCs. The source is a male donor in good health and CMV-seronegative. CDR3s include the opening cysteine and the closing phenylalanine or tryptophan. Each record gives: D gene, clone size, V gene, J gene, CDR3 protein, CDR3 DNA. D genes are given only for firm matches. Size tells how often a clone was seen (once, few, many) or the class of an expanded clone, and some rows leave it out.

.,few,TRBV5-4,TRBJ2-5,CASSTRWETQYF,TGTGCCAGCAGTACGAGGTGGGAGACCCAGTACTTC
TRBD1,once,TRBV6-4,TRBJ1-1,CASSPTGANTEAFF,TGTGCCAGCAGCCCTACAGGGGCGAACACTGAAGCTTTCTTT
TRBD1,.,TRBV19,TRBJ2-7,CASSIAGTGTYEQYF,TGTGCCAGTAGTATTGCGGGGACAGGTACCTACGAGCAGTACTTC
.,few,TRBV6-1,TRBJ1-5,CASILQGTQPQHF,TGTGCCAGCATATTACAGGGCACTCAGCCCCAGCATTTT
TRBD1,once,TRBV5-4,TRBJ2-4,CASSQGQATRNIQYF,TGTGCCAGCAGCCAGGGACAGGCGACAAGAAACATTCAGTACTTC
.,.,TRBV15,TRBJ1-1,CATSRIPNTEAFF,TGTGCCACCAGCAGAATCCCTAACACTGAAGCTTTCTTT
.,.,TRBV5-1,TRBJ1-2,CASSLGLGYGYTF,TGCGCCAGCAGCTTGGGTCTAGGCTATGGCTACACCTTC
.,once,TRBV10-3,TRBJ2-1,CAISTGGVNNEQFF,TGTGCCATCAGCACAGGGGGGGTAAACAATGAGCAGTTCTTC
.,.,TRBV6-4,TRBJ2-2,CASSDSGRAPGELFF,TGTGCCAGCAGTGACTCCGGCAGGGCCCCCGGGGAGCTGTTTTTT
TRBD1,.,TRBV27,TRBJ2-7,CASSLQGAGEQYF,TGTGCCAGCAGTTTGCAGGGGGCTGGCGAGCAGTACTTC
TRBD2,.,TRBV27,TRBJ2-1,CASSLAGVSYNEQFF,TGTGCCAGCAGTTTGGCGGGAGTCTCCTACAATGAGCAGTTCTTC
TRBD1,.,TRBV9,TRBJ1-2,CASSDTGVVYGYTF,TGTGCCAGCAGCGACACAGGGGTGGTGTATGGCTACACCTTC
TRBD2,.,TRBV7-8,TRBJ2-7,CASSLTSGRSSYEQYF,TGTGCCAGCAGCCTGACTAGCGGGAGGAGCTCCTACGAGCAGTACTTC
TRBD2,.,TRBV27,TRBJ2-1,CASSPYSGLFLAGGGNEQFF,TGTGCCAGCAGTCCCTATTCCGGACTATTCTTAGCGGGAGGAGGTAATGAGCAGTTCTTC
TRBD1,.,TRBV29-1,TRBJ1-1,CSVEGRDRVETEAFF,TGCAGCGTTGAAGGTCGGGACAGGGTAGAAACTGAAGCTTTCTTT
.,once,TRBV19,TRBJ1-1,CASSIGAGNTEAFF,TGTGCCAGTAGTATAGGGGCAGGGAACACTGAAGCTTTCTTT
.,.,TRBV6-5,TRBJ2-5,CASSQGSPGETQYF,TGTGCCAGCAGTCAGGGGAGTCCCGGGGAGACCCAGTACTTC
TRBD2,.,TRBV5-1,TRBJ2-3,CASSFFTSGGVDTQYF,TGCGCCAGCAGCTTTTTCACTAGCGGAGGGGTAGATACGCAGTATTTT
TRBD2,.,TRBV12-5,TRBJ2-3,CASTSGSTDTQYF,TGTGCTAGTACTAGCGGGAGCACAGATACGCAGTATTTT
.,.,TRBV25-1,TRBJ2-1,CASSESTGWTYNEQFF,TGTGCCAGCAGTGAAAGTACGGGATGGACCTACAATGAGCAGTTCTTC
.,.,TRBV6-5,TRBJ2-7,CASSDDFLGDEQYF,TGTGCCAGCAGTGACGACTTCCTCGGGGACGAGCAGTACTTC
TRBD2,.,TRBV5-1,TRBJ2-4,CASSSEPLRGGLDIQYF,TGCGCCAGCAGCTCGGAACCCCTTCGGGGGGGCCTTGACATTCAGTACTTC
.,few,TRBV27,TRBJ2-7,CASSLREKPAYEQYF,TGTGCCAGCAGTTTAAGGGAGAAGCCGGCATACGAGCAGTACTTC
TRBD1,.,TRBV29-1,TRBJ1-2,CSVEGQGGGYTF,TGCAGCGTTGAAGGACAGGGGGGAGGCTACACCTTC